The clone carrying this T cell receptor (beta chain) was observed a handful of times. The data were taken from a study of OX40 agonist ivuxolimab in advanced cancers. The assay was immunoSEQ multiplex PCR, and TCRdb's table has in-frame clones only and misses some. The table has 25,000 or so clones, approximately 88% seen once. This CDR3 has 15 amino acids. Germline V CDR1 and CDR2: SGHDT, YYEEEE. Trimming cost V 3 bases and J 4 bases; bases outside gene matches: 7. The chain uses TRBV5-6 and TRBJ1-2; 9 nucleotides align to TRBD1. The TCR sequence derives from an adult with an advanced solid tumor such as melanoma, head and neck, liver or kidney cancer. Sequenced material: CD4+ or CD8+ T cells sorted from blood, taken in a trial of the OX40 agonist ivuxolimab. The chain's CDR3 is CASSSGQGTSYGYTF. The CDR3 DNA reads TGTGCCAGCAGCTCCGGACAGGGGACTAGCTATGGCTACACCTTC. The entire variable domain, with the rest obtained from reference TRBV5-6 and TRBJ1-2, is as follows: DAGVTQSPTHLIKTRGQQVTLRCSPKSGHDTVSWYQQALGQGPQFIFQYYEEEERQRGNFPDRFSGHQFPNYSSELNVNALLLGDSALYLCASSSGQGTSYGYTFGSGTRLTVV.